This T cell receptor (beta chain) was sequenced during a study of T cell responses to AZD1222 COVID-19 vaccine. General observations from the study: Seropositivity was recorded at baseline in only 6 or 7 AZD1222 recipients.

Germline CDR1 reads SGHNT; CDR2 reads YYREEE (reference sequence). Trimming pared 2 bases from V and 5 bases from J, leaving 10 bases between. CDR3 length: 13 residues. Repertoires were generated with immunoSEQ multiplex PCR, while TCRdb's copy carries only in-frame clones and drops some. The top ten hold 0.85% to 1.3% of the sample, which has approximately 130,000 clones, roughly 92% seen once. Details on this clone: Its antigen is not identified.

The source of this sequence is an adult who received the AZD1222 COVID-19 vaccine. Material: peripheral blood, obtained 28 days after the second AZD1222 dose. V and J are TRBV5-4 and TRBJ2-5; D is uncertain. Written as DNA, the CDR3 is TGTGCCAGCAGCTTAGCCCCTCGGGAGACCCAGTACTTC. Protein product: CASSLAPRETQYF.